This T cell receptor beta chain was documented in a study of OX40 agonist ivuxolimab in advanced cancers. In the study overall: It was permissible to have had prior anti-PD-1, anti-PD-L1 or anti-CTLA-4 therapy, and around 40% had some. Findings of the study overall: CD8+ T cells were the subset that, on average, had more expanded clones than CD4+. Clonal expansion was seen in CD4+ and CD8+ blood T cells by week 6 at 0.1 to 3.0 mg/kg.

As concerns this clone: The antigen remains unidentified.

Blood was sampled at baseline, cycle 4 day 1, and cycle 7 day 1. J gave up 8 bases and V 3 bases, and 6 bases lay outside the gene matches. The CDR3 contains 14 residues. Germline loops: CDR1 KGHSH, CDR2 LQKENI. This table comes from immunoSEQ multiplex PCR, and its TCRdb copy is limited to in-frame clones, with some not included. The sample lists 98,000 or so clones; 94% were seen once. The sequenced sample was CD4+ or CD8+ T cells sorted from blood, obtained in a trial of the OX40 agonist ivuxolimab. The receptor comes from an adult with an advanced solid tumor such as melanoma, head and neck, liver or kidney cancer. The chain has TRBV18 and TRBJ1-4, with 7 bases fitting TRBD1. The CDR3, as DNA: TGTGCCAGCTCACCTAGGACAGGTTTGGAAAAACTGTTTTTT. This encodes CASSPRTGLEKLFF.